This TCR beta chain was sequenced for a study of T cells expressing NK-cell markers. The overall study: Beta-chain profiling covered CD3+CD56+NKG2C+, CD3+CD56+NKG2C- and CD3+CD56-NKG2C+ sorted subsets.

For this clonotype: Antigen specificity is unknown.

The length of the CDR3 is 13 residues. Looked up from germline, CDR1 is SNHLY and CDR2 is FYNNEI. It was by 5'RACE template switching with UMIs that TCR beta cDNA was made. TCRdb re-called the 5' RACE reads; every CDR3 protein appears as one record, without DNA. This sample's table reports about 550,000 distinct CDR3 sequences. Points from the study as a whole: The share of CD8+ T cells held by dominant NKG2C+ clonotypes was about 1.0-7.5% in several donors.

The rearrangement uses TRBV2 and TRBJ2-1. The source is a man aged 18-30 years in good health. Sequencing input: blood T cells: a sorted CD56 or NKG2C T cell subset, CD4+ or CD8+ T cells, or bulk PBMC T cells (not recorded which). CDR3 amino acids: CASQTDFDNEQFF.